The following is a T cell receptor (beta chain) sequence with its context. Some clones are missing from TCRdb's copy, which holds only in-frame ones; the method was immunoSEQ multiplex PCR. The table lists about 76,000 clones, 80% to 90% of them singletons. The data belong to a study of technical replicates of blood from a few donors. CDR1 and CDR2 (germline): LGHNA, YSLEER. This CDR3 is built from 16 residues. V shed 0 bases, J shed 8 bases, and the junction held 6 bases outside the gene matches. The clonotype was recovered from a human donor in good health. Some clones in this sample may be carry-over from other donors' samples. The chain uses TRBV4-3 and TRBJ2-1; 11 bases match TRBD2. The sample was PBMCs. CDR3 sequence reads: CASSQDIAGGLDEQFF. In DNA form, the CDR3 reads TGCGCCAGCAGCCAAGACATAGCGGGGGGGCTCGATGAGCAGTTCTTC.